This T cell receptor (beta chain) is from a study of graft-versus-host responses after intestinal transplantation. Profiled with immunoSEQ multiplex PCR; TCRdb holds only in-frame clones, not every one. Among tens of thousands of clones listed, 75% to 90% were seen once. This clone appeared once. Its matching antigen is unknown. Study observations and caveats: Graft-versus-host to host-versus-graft clonal ratios in allografts were high in patients with graft-donor T cell macrochimerism. Early after transplant, HvG declines were associated with peak levels of circulating GvH clones.

This CDR3 contains 15 residues. V lost 3 bases to trimming and J lost 0 bases, with 9 bases between them. Per the germline V gene, CDR1 is LGHNA and CDR2 is YNFKEQ. The clonotype was recovered from a human donor who was the organ donor for an intestinal transplant. This chain links TRBV4-2 with TRBJ1-5; a possible D gene is TRBD1 (6 bases). Sequenced here: unstimulated CD4+ T cells sorted from spleen or lymph node cells, sampled before transplant. In nucleotides, the CDR3 is TGTGCCAGCAGCCACCCAGGGGATAGCAATCAGCCCCAGCATTTT. As protein: CASSHPGDSNQPQHF.